Below, 29 T cell receptor beta chains from the same sample are listed, as sequenced in a study of regulatory T cells in long-lasting Graves disease. Time point indicated: newly diagnosed GD, antithyroid drugs for less than 3 months. Making the TCR library involved RNA that had been extracted from PBMCs. HTBI primers from iRepertoire and Arm-PCR of CDR3 regions yielded the TCR beta libraries. TCRdb analysed the multiplex PCR reads with MiXCR anew, one entry per CDR3 protein. Of roughly 410,000 distinct CDR3 sequences in the sample, roughly 15% were seen once. This sample also appeared in a second study, on T cells in Graves' hyperthyroidism and ophthalmopathy.

The sample consisted of peripheral blood mononuclear cells (PBMCs), taken at new diagnosis, from a patient treated with antithyroid drugs. The receptors shown here come from a middle-aged woman with Graves disease.

This clonotype showed up many times. An end of the junction differs from the germline gene, which may be a read error. The V call is TRBV28, the J call TRBJ2-2; tentative D call: TRBD1 (6 bases). Germline values: CDR1 MDHEN, CDR2 SYDVKM. This CDR3 comprises 15 residues. The CDR3 here is CASSPRTANIGELFF. Written as DNA, the CDR3 is TGTGCCAGCAGCCCAAGGACAGCGAACATCGGGGAGCTGTTTTTT. The full variable domain, completed using reference TRBV28 and TRBJ2-2, is DVKVTQSSRYLVKRTGEKVFLECVQDMDHENMFWYRQDPGLGLRLIYFSYDVKMKEKGDIPEGYSVSREKKERFSLILESASTNQTSMYLCASSPRTANIGELFFGEGSRLTVL.

This clonotype has at least ten counts. The chain couples TRBV27 to TRBJ1-2, with 10 bases that match TRBD1. Germline V lookup: CDR1 MNHEY, CDR2 SMNVEV (reference sequence). With V trimmed by 5 bases and J by 5 bases, 8 bases remained unmatched. This CDR3 spans 15 amino acids. The CDR3, as DNA: TGTGCCAGCAGTACGGGGACAGGGGCATTTTATGGCTACACCTTC. Its protein product is CASSTGTGAFYGYTF.

This clonotype was seen repeatedly, ten times or more. One end of the junction varies from germline; a read error may be responsible. The chain carries TRBV29-1 and TRBJ2-7; maybe TRBD1 (5 bases). This CDR3 spans 12 amino acids. Germline V gives CDR1 SQVTM, CDR2 ANQGSEA. CDR3 nucleotides: TGCAGCGTTAAAGACAGCACCTACGAGCAGTACTTC. As protein: CSVKDSTYEQYF.

This clonotype was seen only a few times. The CDR3 sequence: CASSSRDYDPEQFF. Here the CDR3 DNA reads TGTGCCAGCAGCTCCAGGGACTACGATCCTGAGCAGTTCTTC. The chain is built from TRBV5-4 and TRBJ2-1; 7 positions agree with TRBD2. Trimming cost V 3 bases and J 9 bases; bases outside gene matches: 9. Germline CDR1 and CDR2: SGHNT and YYREEE (reference sequence). CDR3 length equals 14 residues. The complete variable domain, with remaining parts taken from reference TRBV5-4 and TRBJ2-1, reads ETGVTQSPTHLIKTRGQQVTLRCSSQSGHNTVSWYQQALGQGPQFIFQYYREEENGRGNFPPRFSGLQFPNYSSELNVNALELDDSALYLCASSSRDYDPEQFFGPGTRLTVL.

In its sample, this clonotype was seen many times. The DNA for the CDR3 is TGTGCCAGCAGCCCCTTCGGACTAGCGGGAGAGGATGAGCAGTTCTTC. Amino acid sequence: CASSPFGLAGEDEQFF. The chain has TRBV11-2 and TRBJ2-1; TRBD2 agrees at 13 bases. This CDR3 is 16 amino acids long. J gave up 8 bases and V 5 bases, and 9 bases lay outside the gene matches. CDR1 SGHAT and CDR2 FQNNGV come from the germline V gene.

The genes are TRBV28 and TRBJ2-2; 7 bases map to TRBD1. CDR3 length: 15 residues. The germline CDR1 and CDR2 sequences are MDHEN and SYDVKM. V shed 2 bases, J shed 7 bases, and the junction held 7 bases outside the gene matches. CDR3 loop: CASSLGTVSYGELFF. CDR3 nucleotides: TGTGCCAGCAGTTTAGGGACAGTGTCCTACGGGGAGCTGTTTTTT.

This clonotype was counted ten times or more. The chain carries TRBV5-6 and TRBJ1-2, with 8 bases that match TRBD1. This CDR3 region has 14 residues. Germline trimming cut 5 bases from V and 5 bases from J; bases unmatched to any gene: 8. Per the germline V gene, CDR1 is SGHDT and CDR2 is YYEEEE. CDR3 in amino acids: CASRLWDRPYGYTF. CDR3 in DNA: TGTGCCAGCAGATTGTGGGACAGGCCGTATGGCTACACCTTC.

A note on this clonotype: A single base separates this from a much larger clone, so it may be a read error. The chain is built from TRBV7-9 and TRBJ2-2; maybe TRBD2 (5 bases). The CDR3 extends over 13 amino acids. Germline CDR1 is SEHNR and CDR2 is FQNEAQ (reference sequence). The CDR3 loop is CASRGTSTGELLF. The CDR3 DNA is TGTGCCAGCAGGGGCACGTCCACCGGGGAGCTGCTTTTT.

This clonotype was seen only a few times. The V call is TRBV7-9, the J call TRBJ2-1, with D hard to call. Trimming removed 1 base at V and 15 bases at J, with 13 bases between. The CDR3 runs 12 residues. Per germline, CDR1 SEHNR and CDR2 FQNEAQ (reference sequence). The CDR3 loop is CASSLDLVDRFF. CDR3 nucleotide sequence: TGTGCCAGCAGCTTAGATTTGGTAGACCGGTTCTTC.

This clonotype was recorded a few times. The chain couples TRBV28 to TRBJ1-3; TRBD1 aligns across 9 bases. The germline V gene has CDR1 MDHEN and CDR2 SYDVKM. V gave up 6 bases and J gave up 2 bases; unmatched junction bases: 8. The CDR3 loop spans 16 amino acids. DNA of the CDR3: TGTGCCAGCAGCTACAAACAGGGGGCAACTGGAAACACCATATATTTT. It yields the protein CASSYKQGATGNTIYF. Filled out from reference TRBV28 and TRBJ1-3, the complete variable domain reads DVKVTQSSRYLVKRTGEKVFLECVQDMDHENMFWYRQDPGLGLRLIYFSYDVKMKEKGDIPEGYSVSREKKERFSLILESASTNQTSMYLCASSYKQGATGNTIYFGEGSWLTVV.

This chain uses TRBV19 with TRBJ2-7; no reliable D call. V lost 0 bases and J lost 5, with 14 bases in between. The V gene's germline CDR1 is LNHDA and CDR2 SQIVND (reference sequence). This CDR3 comprises 15 residues. The CDR3 loop is CASSIDPSFPHEQYF. The DNA of the CDR3 is TGTGCCAGTAGTATAGATCCCTCTTTCCCGCACGAGCAGTACTTC. Supplemented by reference TRBV19 and TRBJ2-7, the full variable domain reads DGGITQSPKYLFRKEGQNVTLSCEQNLNHDAMYWYRQDPGQGLRLIYYSQIVNDFQKGDIAEGYSVSREKKESFPLTVTSAQKNPTAFYLCASSIDPSFPHEQYFGPGTRLTVT.

This clonotype came up many times. This chain uses TRBV7-6 with TRBJ2-7; D gene unclear. The CDR3 has 15 residues. Germline CDR1 is SGHVS and CDR2 is FNYEAQ. V lost 0 bases, J lost 5 bases, and 14 bases lay in between. The chain's CDR3 is CASSLAPNVWDEQYF. The CDR3 DNA reads as TGTGCCAGCAGCTTAGCTCCGAATGTGTGGGACGAGCAGTACTTC.

This clonotype was detected ten times or more. The rearrangement links TRBV2 to TRBJ2-1; 7 nucleotides match TRBD2. V shed 5 bases and J 7 bases; nucleotides not matched to a gene: 11. The CDR3 has 15 residues. In germline, CDR1 is SNHLY, CDR2 FYNNEI. CDR3 protein: CASSLAAGVRNEQFF. The CDR3 DNA sequence: TGTGCCAGCAGTTTAGCGGCGGGAGTTAGGAATGAGCAGTTCTTC.

The table lists this clonotype with a few counts. A junction boundary mismatches the germline segment, possibly from a read error. This chain links TRBV6-2 or TRBV6-3 with TRBJ2-7; no reliable D call. Germline V CDR1 and CDR2: MNHEY, SVGEGT. This CDR3 region has 14 residues. The CDR3 DNA reads TGTGCCAGCATTTCCGGATGGGTCCCCTACGAGCAGTGCTTC. Translated: CASISGWVPYEQCF.

The chain joins TRBV7-3 to TRBJ2-7; 8 bases are a match to TRBD2. The V gene's germline CDR1 is SGHTA and CDR2 FQGTGA. V shed 5 bases and J 4 bases; nucleotides not matched to a gene: 22. This CDR3 is built from 19 residues. The CDR3 region has the DNA TGTGCCAGCAGCACGGTACCATTAACACCACATAGCGGGATTTACGAGCAGTACTTC. Translation: CASSTVPLTPHSGIYEQYF.

Worth noting for this clonotype: A much larger clone differs by one base, so this may be a read error. V usage is TRBV10-2 and J usage is TRBJ2-6, with 8 nucleotides matching TRBD2. CDR3 length equals 17 residues. Germline CDR1 is WSHSY and CDR2 is SAAADI. Trimming removed 6 bases from V and 0 bases from J; junction bases left unmatched: 7. As DNA, the CDR3 is TGCGCCAGCAGCCTATCGGGAGGGAGCTCTGGGGCCAACGTCCTGACTTTC. Translation: CASSLSGGSSGANVLTF.

The table lists this clonotype with a few counts. The chain links TRBV30 to TRBJ1-5; possibly TRBD1 for D (5 bases). This CDR3 region has 15 residues. The germline V and J ends were trimmed by 5 bases and 1 base, with 15 bases remaining between them. Germline CDR1 GTSNPN, CDR2 SVGIG (reference sequence). The CDR3 coding sequence is TGTGCCTGGGGTCCCGGGACTGCCAGCAATCAGCCCCAGCATTTT. This encodes CAWGPGTASNQPQHF.

The sample holds many counts of this clonotype. V gene TRBV7-9 combines with J gene TRBJ1-1, with a tentative D call TRBD1 (6 bases). CDR3 size: 14 residues. V lost 2 bases and J lost 1, with 8 bases in between. Looked up from germline, CDR1 is SEHNR and CDR2 is FQNEAQ (reference sequence). The DNA of the CDR3 is TGTGCCAGCAGCTTACTGGGACAGAACACTGAAGCTTTCTTT. Residues: CASSLLGQNTEAFF. The full variable domain, completed using reference TRBV7-9 and TRBJ1-1, is DTGVSQNPRHKITKRGQNVTFRCDPISEHNRLYWYRQTLGQGPEFLTYFQNEAQLEKSRLLSDRFSAERPKGSFSTLEIQRTEQGDSAMYLCASSLLGQNTEAFFGQGTRLTVV.

In this sample, this clonotype turned up many times. The rearrangement joins TRBV6-5 to TRBJ1-1; no reliable D call. Germline-derived CDR1 and CDR2 are MNHEY and SVGAGI. V lost 4 bases, J lost 0 bases, and 12 bases lay in between. This CDR3 has 15 amino acids. CDR3 nucleotide sequence: TGTGCCAGCAGTTTTACCAGGATGATGAACACTGAAGCTTTCTTT. Translated, it gives CASSFTRMMNTEAFF.

This clonotype was seen more than once but under ten times. V is TRBV6-1 and J is TRBJ2-7; 7 bases are a match to TRBD1. Unmatched junction bases numbered 7, after V lost 4 bases and J lost 1 base. Germline CDR1 is MNHNS and CDR2 is SASEGT. The CDR3 length is 15 residues. CDR3 nucleotides: TGTGCCAGCAGTGCTGACAGGGACGGATCCTACGAGCAGTACTTC. Protein: CASSADRDGSYEQYF.

This clonotype was seen ten or more times. This chain connects TRBV20-1 to TRBJ2-7, with D unresolved. Germline CDR1 DFQATT, CDR2 SNEGSKA (reference sequence). V was pared by 0 bases and J by 2 bases, with 14 bases between. The CDR3 is 15 residues long. CDR3 amino acids: CSARDLGEPAYEQYF. The CDR3 coding sequence is TGCAGTGCTAGAGATCTCGGCGAGCCGGCCTACGAGCAGTACTTC.

This clonotype was seen at least ten times. The chain recombines TRBV10-3 with TRBJ2-7; D is tentatively TRBD1 or TRBD2 (5 bases each). There are 16 residues in the CDR3. Germline V gene lookup returns CDR1 ENHRY and CDR2 SYGVKD. The V and J ends lost 6 bases and 3 bases respectively, with 21 bases between them. The CDR3 DNA reads as TGTGCCATCAGCGGGCCCCATGACGGTGGGGGCTACGAGCAGTACTTC. Residues: CAISGPHDGGGYEQYF.

This clonotype was counted a few times. CDR3 DNA sequence: TGCAGTGCTGAACACAGGGGGATCAAAAACATTCAGTACTTC. It specifies CSAEHRGIKNIQYF. The chain is built from TRBV20-1 and TRBJ2-4; 8 nucleotides align to TRBD1. CDR3 length: 14 residues. The germline CDR1 and CDR2 sequences are DFQATT and SNEGSKA (reference sequence). After removal of 5 bases from V and 3 bases from J, the junction contained 6 bases not matched to a gene.

The chain couples TRBV20-1 to TRBJ2-4; 7 bases fit TRBD1. The CDR3 contains 14 residues. Germline lookup yields CDR1 DFQATT and CDR2 SNEGSKA (reference sequence). V shed 7 bases and J 6 bases; nucleotides not matched to a gene: 12. The CDR3 DNA follows: TGCAGTGTCGCCGACAGGGCCCACGGAAACATTCAGTACTTC. Translation gives CSVADRAHGNIQYF.

Many counts were recorded for this clonotype. V gene TRBV5-1 combines with J gene TRBJ2-7, with 8 bases identical to TRBD2. CDR3 length: 14 amino acids. The V segment lost 7 bases and the J segment 1 base; nucleotides outside the gene matches: 7. The germline gives CDR1 SGHRS, CDR2 YFSETQ. In DNA form, the CDR3 reads TGCGCCAGCGGTAATAGCGGGGATTCCTACGAGCAGTACTTC. This sequence encodes CASGNSGDSYEQYF.

This clonotype was recorded many times. The chain couples TRBV12-3 or TRBV12-4 to TRBJ2-1; D assignment may be TRBD1 or TRBD2 (5 bases each). The V and J ends lost 8 bases and 4 bases respectively, with 15 bases between them. The CDR3 spans 14 residues. CDR3 sequence: CASLRDAPYNEQFF. The CDR3, as DNA: TGTGCCAGCCTCCGGGACGCCCCATACAATGAGCAGTTCTTC.

V is TRBV7-2 and J is TRBJ2-4; D is perhaps TRBD2 (5 bases). Trimming removed 5 bases from V and 0 bases from J, with 20 bases in between. Germline-derived CDR1 and CDR2 are SGHTA and FQGNSA. This CDR3 is built from 18 residues. The CDR3 DNA reads as TGTGCCAGCAGCGTAACCAATGGACTTTTTGTAGCCAAAAACATTCAGTACTTC. Translation: CASSVTNGLFVAKNIQYF.

This clonotype was observed many times. This chain links TRBV7-2 with TRBJ2-7; D not resolved. V shed 2 bases and J shed 4 bases, with 12 bases lying between them. Germline V gene sequence: CDR1 SGHTA, CDR2 FQGNSA. This CDR3 spans 14 amino acids. The CDR3 region is CASSLTASLYEQYF. The CDR3 DNA reads as TGTGCCAGCAGCTTAACCGCATCCCTTTACGAGCAGTACTTC.

This clonotype showed up many times. This rearrangement joins TRBV7-2 to TRBJ2-5, with 7 bases that match TRBD2. V lost 1 base to trimming and J lost 1 base; unmatched junction nucleotides: 9. In germline, CDR1 is SGHTA, CDR2 FQGNSA. The CDR3 has 17 residues. This chain's CDR3 is CASSLVTTSEAQETQYF. As DNA, the CDR3 is TGTGCCAGCAGCTTAGTGACCACTAGCGAGGCCCAAGAGACCCAGTACTTC.